Listed here are 18 T cell receptor beta chains from one sample, sequenced in a study of T cell clonality in common variable immunodeficiency. Study results and limitations: Common variable immunodeficiency TCR beta sequences reportedly had fewer deletions and N-nucleotide insertions.

Antigen specificity for these receptors is unknown. Some clones are missing from TCRdb's copy, which holds only in-frame ones; the method was immunoSEQ multiplex PCR. The data list roughly 33,000 clones, none observed once; 6.1% falls to the top ten. The sample taken for sequencing was peripheral blood mononuclear cells. These receptors were taken from a human donor with common variable immunodeficiency.

This clone was counted ten times or more. The read gets to within 3 residues of the CDR3 end, and the germline J gene fills in the rest. The chain links TRBV2 to TRBJ2-1; TRBD2 agrees at 7 bases. The CDR3 loop spans 17 amino acids. Germline loops: CDR1 SNHLY, CDR2 FYNNEI. The J segment lost 9 bases and the V segment lost 4 bases, leaving 18 bases of the junction unmatched. The CDR3 region is CASSGDLPAGITSEQFF. The CDR3 DNA, read in part, is TGTGCCAGCAGTGGGGACCTCCCAGCGGGGATAACGAGTGAG. Full variable domain (outside the CDR3, taken from reference TRBV2 and TRBJ2-1): EPEVTQTPSHQVTQMGQEVILRCVPISNHLYFYWYRQILGQKVEFLVSFYNNEISEKSEIFDDQFSVERPDGSNFTLKIRSTKLEDSAMYFCASSGDLPAGITSEQFFGPGTRLTVL.

This clone was found a few times. Sequencing ends 3 residues short of the CDR3 end; the germline J gene provides the rest. V usage is TRBV18 and J usage is TRBJ2-1; D is undetermined. The V gene lost 6 bases and the J gene lost 6 bases, with 6 bases spanning the gap. Looked up from germline, CDR1 is KGHSH and CDR2 is LQKENI. The CDR3 has 11 residues. The CDR3: CASSPGNEQFF. CDR3 DNA (partial): TGTGCCAGCTCTCCGGGCAATGAG.

This clone has a count of ten or more. The CDR3 end lies 3 residues beyond the end of the read and is filled in from the germline J gene. This sequence joins TRBV7-6 and TRBJ1-4; TRBD1 might be the D (5 bases). Trimming stripped 4 bases from V and 5 bases from J, with 20 bases between. This CDR3 region has 17 residues. CDR1 is SGHVS, CDR2 FNYEAQ, per germline. CDR3 bases read: TGTGCCAGCAGCTCCTCTCAAGGGGCGCTACGAAATGAAAAA. Encoded protein: CASSSSQGALRNEK. The whole CDR3 sequence is CASSSSQGALRNEKLFF.

Details on this clone: Coverage ceases 3 residues before the CDR3 finishes, and the germline J gene fills in the end. V gene TRBV2 combines with J gene TRBJ2-1; D uncertain. V lost 8 bases and J lost 2, with 7 bases in between. CDR3 length: 12 amino acids. Germline V gene lookup returns CDR1 SNHLY and CDR2 FYNNEI. Incomplete CDR3 DNA: TGTGCCAGCGGGCAGACCTACAATGAG. Encoded protein: CASGQTYNE. The CDR3 reads in full as CASGQTYNEQFF. Variable domain in full (rest from reference TRBV2 and TRBJ2-1): EPEVTQTPSHQVTQMGQEVILRCVPISNHLYFYWYRQILGQKVEFLVSFYNNEISEKSEIFDDQFSVERPDGSNFTLKIRSTKLEDSAMYFCASGQTYNEQFFGPGTRLTVL.

This clone was seen many times. The read ends 3 residues shy of where the CDR3 ends; the end is completed using the germline J gene. The chain has TRBV29-1 and TRBJ1-1; tentatively, D is TRBD1 (5 bases). The CDR3 spans 13 residues. Trimming shortened V by 7 bases and J by 5 bases, and 17 bases separated the two germline ends. CDR1 and CDR2 from the germline V gene are SQVTM and ANQGSEA. CDR3 bases read: TGCAGCGCCCTCCACCAGGGCGAGACTGAA. Encoded protein: CSALHQGETE. The full CDR3 protein reads CSALHQGETEAFF.

This clone appeared many times. The read ends 3 residues shy of where the CDR3 ends; the end is completed using the germline J gene. This chain uses TRBV2 with TRBJ1-1; 11 bases agree with TRBD1. This CDR3 region has 13 residues. The germline V gene has CDR1 SNHLY and CDR2 FYNNEI. The CDR3 is CASSERGTGGAFF. The covered CDR3 bases are TGTGCCAGCAGTGAAAGGGGGACAGGGGGA. The entire variable domain, with the rest obtained from reference TRBV2 and TRBJ1-1, is as follows: EPEVTQTPSHQVTQMGQEVILRCVPISNHLYFYWYRQILGQKVEFLVSFYNNEISEKSEIFDDQFSVERPDGSNFTLKIRSTKLEDSAMYFCASSERGTGGAFFGQGTRLTVV.

The table lists this clone with a few counts. The DNA ends 3 residues before the CDR3 does, and the rest of the CDR3 is filled in from the germline J gene. The chain joins TRBV19 to TRBJ1-1; the D gene is possibly TRBD1 (5 bases). The CDR3 contains 12 residues. Germline lookup yields CDR1 LNHDA and CDR2 SQIVND (reference sequence). Trimming removed 9 bases at V and 1 base at J, with 9 bases between. CDR3 bases read: TGTGCCAGCCTAGGGGAGAACACTGAA. Translated, it gives CASLGENTE. The CDR3, in full, reads CASLGENTEAFF.

This clone was seen many times. Relative to the germline gene, one junction end is altered; a read error may explain this. Sequencing ends 3 residues short of the CDR3 end; the germline J gene provides the rest. The genes are TRBV7-7 and TRBJ2-3, with D perhaps matching TRBD1 (6 bases). CDR3 length equals 15 residues. CDR1 is SSHAT and CDR2 is FNYEAQ in the germline V gene (reference sequence). The part of the CDR3 DNA that was read is TGTGCTAGCAGCATCGGGGCTTACAGGGAGGATACG. This gives the protein CASSIGAYREDT. The CDR3, in full, reads CASSIGAYREDTQYF.

This clone was seen more than once but under ten times. The junction departs from the called germline gene at one end, perhaps through a read error. With the read ending 3 residues before the CDR3 end, the germline J gene is used to fill in that end. This chain joins TRBV7-7 and TRBJ1-5; 7 bases line up with TRBD1. Germline lookup yields CDR1 SSHAT and CDR2 FNYEAQ (reference sequence). CDR3 length: 13 residues. This CDR3 reads CASSTGENQPQHF. The sequenced CDR3 bases are TGTGCTAGCAGTACAGGGGAAAACCAGCCC.

Comments on this clone: The sequenced fragment ends 3 residues before the CDR3 boundary, so the rest is inferred from the germline J gene. The rearrangement joins TRBV19 to TRBJ1-3; D unclear. From germline, CDR1 is LNHDA and CDR2 SQIVND (reference sequence). The CDR3 spans 13 residues. V lost 6 bases to trimming and J lost 4 bases, with 10 bases between them. The CDR3 loop reads CASRQREGNTIYF. The DNA read from the CDR3 is TGTGCCAGTAGACAGAGAGAAGGAAACACC.

This clone has more than one count but fewer than ten. With the read ending 3 residues before the CDR3 end, the germline J gene is used to fill in that end. V is TRBV7-2 and J is TRBJ1-2; 8 bases fit TRBD1. This CDR3 has 13 amino acids. The germline V gene encodes CDR1 SGHTA and CDR2 FQGNSA. V gave up 9 bases and J gave up 2 bases; unmatched junction bases: 5. The DNA read from the CDR3 is TGTGCCAGGATAAGACAGGGGAACTATGGC. Protein product: CARIRQGNYG. The full CDR3 protein is CARIRQGNYGYTF.

In its sample, this clone was seen many times. The DNA read from the CDR3 is TGTGCCAGCAGCCCCCCCCCGGGGGGGCATGGGGAGACC. The encoded protein is CASSPPPGGHGET. The full CDR3 sequence reads CASSPPPGGHGETQYF. The chain couples TRBV7-8 to TRBJ2-5, with TRBD2 matching over 8 bases. The sequence runs out 3 residues before the end of the CDR3; the remainder is reconstructed from the germline J gene. The CDR3 sequence is 16 residues long. Germline V CDR1 and CDR2: SGHVS, FQNEAQ. After removal of 5 bases from V and 5 bases from J, the junction contained 13 bases not matched to a gene.

This clone was counted a few times. The CDR3 is cut off 3 residues early in the read; its end comes from the germline J gene. This chain joins TRBV30 and TRBJ1-1; 9 positions agree with TRBD1. Germline values: CDR1 GTSNPN, CDR2 SVGIG (reference sequence). The CDR3 consists of 19 residues. V trimming: 0 bases; J trimming: 1 base; junction bases outside the gene matches: 15. CDR3 bases read: TGTGCCTGGAGTGTTGCCGGGACAGGGAATATTTGGGAGAACACTGAA. Translating gives CAWSVAGTGNIWENTE. In full, the CDR3 reads CAWSVAGTGNIWENTEAFF.

Concerning this clone itself: The sequence runs out 3 residues before the end of the CDR3; the remainder is reconstructed from the germline J gene. The rearrangement links TRBV2 to TRBJ1-3, with no clear D. Trimming pared 5 bases from V and 1 base from J, leaving 15 bases between. Per the germline V gene, CDR1 is SNHLY and CDR2 is FYNNEI. The length of the CDR3 is 16 residues. The chain's CDR3 is CASSRPTADSGNTIYF. The CDR3 bases that were read are TGTGCCAGCAGTCGACCCACCGCGGATTCTGGAAACACC. The full variable domain, rest sourced from reference TRBV2 and TRBJ1-3, is EPEVTQTPSHQVTQMGQEVILRCVPISNHLYFYWYRQILGQKVEFLVSFYNNEISEKSEIFDDQFSVERPDGSNFTLKIRSTKLEDSAMYFCASSRPTADSGNTIYFGEGSWLTVV.

This clone has a handful of counts. The CDR3 end falls 3 residues outside the read, so it is completed with the germline J gene. The rearrangement joins TRBV30 to TRBJ2-6; D is uncertain. The V end lost 3 bases, the J end lost 3 bases, and 9 bases lay between the germline ends. Germline values: CDR1 GTSNPN, CDR2 SVGIG (reference sequence). This CDR3 spans 14 amino acids. CDR3 residues: CAWSKGSGANVLTF. The DNA read from the CDR3 is TGTGCCTGGAGCAAGGGCAGTGGGGCCAACGTC.

This clone was seen at least ten times. The read gets to within 3 residues of the CDR3 end, and the germline J gene fills in the rest. The chain couples TRBV7-2 to TRBJ2-5; D is ambiguous. The CDR3 spans 15 residues. Trimming cost V 5 bases and J 0 bases, with 13 bases left between them. Germline CDR1 SGHTA, CDR2 FQGNSA. CDR3 DNA, as far as it was read: TGTGCCAGCAGCCCCCGACACCAGTACCAAGAGACC. Protein sequence: CASSPRHQYQET. The complete CDR3 protein is CASSPRHQYQETQYF.

This clone came up a few times. Read coverage stops 3 residues before the CDR3 terminus; the germline J gene supplies the remainder. The chain couples TRBV19 to TRBJ2-7, with D perhaps matching TRBD2 (6 bases). The V end was cut by 0 bases, the J end by 3 bases, with 21 bases between. Germline loops: CDR1 LNHDA, CDR2 SQIVND (reference sequence). The CDR3 has 18 residues. The CDR3 bases that were read are TGTGCCAGTAGTATAGATAATAGCGGAGAAACCGGCCTCTACGAG. The encoded protein is CASSIDNSGETGLYE. In full, the CDR3 is CASSIDNSGETGLYEQYF.

This clone was seen a few times. Read sequence stops 3 residues before the CDR3 end, and the germline J gene provides the missing end. The rearrangement uses TRBV30 and TRBJ1-4, with 11 bases aligning to TRBD1. Trimming cost V 3 bases and J 7 bases; bases outside gene matches: 7. This CDR3 spans 15 amino acids. The germline CDR1 and CDR2 sequences are GTSNPN and SVGIG (reference sequence). CDR3 protein: CAWRSPGTGGEKLFF. CDR3 bases read: TGTGCCTGGAGGAGCCCCGGGACAGGGGGTGAAAAA.